Sequencing of this T cell receptor beta chain was carried out in a study of T cells after yellow fever vaccination. V was pared by 4 bases and J by 5 bases, with 9 bases of the junction left unmatched. The germline CDR1 and CDR2 sequences are SGHTA and FQGNSA. The CDR3 contains 16 residues. Overall study findings and caveats: Faster peaking, at day 5 versus 15, marked a secondary response that was weaker.

This clonotype was counted a few times. Its antigen is as yet unknown. Template switching by 5'RACE produced TCR cDNA, adding a universal primer site and UMIs. TCRdb analysed the 5' RACE reads with MiXCR anew, one entry per CDR3 protein. The sample lists hundreds of thousands of distinct CDR3 sequences, roughly 11% seen once, with more than 15% in the top ten. The sample here was PBMCs, taken on the day of the first yellow fever vaccination. The V gene is TRBV7-2, the J gene TRBJ2-2, with 8 bases identical to TRBD1. The TCR sequence derives from a man younger than 35 who received the YFV17D yellow fever vaccine. The CDR3 DNA reads TGTGCCAGCAGCTCACAGGGGGGCTTGTATACCGGGGAGCTGTTTTTT. Amino acid sequence: CASSSQGGLYTGELFF. The whole variable domain, filled in from reference TRBV7-2 and TRBJ2-2, reads GAGVSQSPSNKVTEKGKDVELRCDPISGHTALYWYRQSLGQGLEFLIYFQGNSAPDKSGLPSDRFSAERTGGSVSTLTIQRTQQEDSAVYLCASSSQGGLYTGELFFGEGSRLTVL.